A selection of T cell receptor beta chains follows, all from one sample in a study of T cell responses to AZD1222 COVID-19 vaccine. The assay was immunoSEQ multiplex PCR, and TCRdb's table has in-frame clones only and misses some. The sample lists 100,000 to 130,000 clones; about 90% were seen once. The specimen was peripheral blood, collected 28 days after the second AZD1222 dose. These TCRs come from an adult who received the AZD1222 COVID-19 vaccine. Each CDR3 is given with its conserved first and last residue. D genes are given only for firm matches. Some rows have no size entry. The others give once, few or many, or a class for an expanded clone.

D gene	clone size	V gene	J gene	CDR3 DNA	CDR3 protein
NA	NA	TRBV7-2	TRBJ1-1	TGTGCCACCCAACTATGGGGGGCTGGGAACACTGAAGCTTTCTTT	CATQLWGAGNTEAFF
TRBD1	NA	TRBV27	TRBJ1-2	TGTGCCACCGGTAGCCCCTGGACAGGGACCAACTATGGCTACACCTTC	CATGSPWTGTNYGYTF
NA	NA	TRBV5-5	TRBJ1-1	TGTGCCAGCAGCTCAACAAGGAACACTGAAGCTTTCTTT	CASSSTRNTEAFF
NA	once	TRBV7-8	TRBJ2-2	TGTGCCAGCAGCCCCTGGGGCGGGAACACCGGGGAGCTGTTTTTT	CASSPWGGNTGELFF
NA	NA	TRBV10-3	TRBJ1-6	TGTGCCATCAGTGAGTCGAGTTGGAGACCCCTCCACTTT	CAISESSWRPLHF
NA	NA	TRBV29-1	TRBJ2-5	TGCAGCGTTGAAGATACTCTTGGATCCGGCGAGACCCAGTACTTC	CSVEDTLGSGETQYF
TRBD1	NA	TRBV18	TRBJ2-5	TGTGCCAGCTCACCGGTCCTTGGCGGAGCAGGGGGAGAGACCCAGTACTTC	CASSPVLGGAGGETQYF
NA	NA	TRBV10-3	TRBJ2-7	TGTGCCATCAGTGATCAGCAAACCTACGAGCAGTACTTC	CAISDQQTYEQYF
NA	NA	TRBV6-4	TRBJ2-3	TGTGCCAGCAGCTCCTCGCGGGACCCAGATACGCAGTATTTT	CASSSSRDPDTQYF
TRBD1	once	TRBV28	TRBJ1-5	TGTGCCAGCAGCCTCTCCTGGACAGGGGGGAATCAGCCCCAGCATTTT	CASSLSWTGGNQPQHF
NA	NA	TRBV4-1	TRBJ2-2	TGCGCCACCAGCCGACGATCAGGGATAGAATACACCGGGGAGCTGTTTTTT	CATSRRSGIEYTGELFF
TRBD2	NA	TRBV3-1/TRBV3-2	TRBJ2-1	TGTGCCAGCAGGACTAGCGGCTACCATGAGCAGTTCTTC	CASRTSGYHEQFF
TRBD2	NA	TRBV5-4	TRBJ2-7	TGTGCCAGCAGCCCCCGGGGAGGGTCCAGGGATGAGCAGTACTTC	CASSPRGGSRDEQYF
NA	NA	TRBV5-4	TRBJ1-1	TGTGCCAGCAGCTTGGAAGGGACTGAAGCTTTCTTT	CASSLEGTEAFF
NA	once	TRBV29-1	TRBJ2-5	TGCAGCGTCTCCGAAGTGGAGACCCAGTACTTC	CSVSEVETQYF
NA	NA	TRBV7-8	TRBJ2-2	TGTGCCAGCACCCTACCCGGGTGGCGCTTTGGGGAGCTGTTTTTT	CASTLPGWRFGELFF
TRBD1	NA	TRBV27	TRBJ2-1	TGTGCCAGCAGCGGACAGGGAAACTCCTACAATGAGCAGTTCTTC	CASSGQGNSYNEQFF
NA	NA	TRBV29-1	TRBJ1-2	TGCAGCGTTGAAGATCAGCAGAACTATGGCTACACCTTC	CSVEDQQNYGYTF
NA	NA	TRBV7-2	TRBJ1-2	TGTGCCAGCACCCCCGGAGGGGGGAGGGCTGGCGGCTACACCTTC	CASTPGGGRAGGYTF
NA	NA	TRBV11-2	TRBJ1-2	TGTGCCAGCGGCCCGAGGGCTAACTATGGCTACACCTTC	CASGPRANYGYTF
NA	NA	TRBV7-8	TRBJ1-6	TGTGCCAGCAGCTATGGCCAGGTCCGGTCACCCCTCCACTTT	CASSYGQVRSPLHF
TRBD2	NA	TRBV2	TRBJ2-3	TGTGCCACGAAGCTAGCGGTAGTTTCCACAGATACGCAGTATTTT	CATKLAVVSTDTQYF
NA	once	TRBV11-2	TRBJ2-7	TGTGCCAGCAGCTTAACTGGGGCCAGCTCCTACGAGCAGTACTTC	CASSLTGASSYEQYF
NA	NA	TRBV10-3	TRBJ1-3	TGTGCCATCAGTGAGTCGAAGGGAAACACCATATATTTT	CAISESKGNTIYF
NA	NA	TRBV30	TRBJ1-1	TGTGCCTGGAGTGTAGGGACTGAAGCTTTCTTT	CAWSVGTEAFF
NA	NA	TRBV28	TRBJ1-2	TGTGCCAGCAGCGCACCGACATATGGCTACACCTTC	CASSAPTYGYTF
TRBD2	few	TRBV12-3/TRBV12-4	TRBJ2-2	TGTGCCAGCACCCGGCGGGGGGACGGGGAGCTGTTTTTT	CASTRRGDGELFF
TRBD2	NA	TRBV6-5	TRBJ2-1	TGTGCCAGCAGGCTTAGCGGGAGCCCCTACAATGAGCAGTTCTTC	CASRLSGSPYNEQFF
TRBD1	NA	TRBV10-2	TRBJ2-1	TGCGCCAGCAGTCTGGGGCAGGGGGCTACCAATGAGCAGTTCTTC	CASSLGQGATNEQFF
TRBD1	NA	TRBV28	TRBJ1-1	TGTGCCAGCAGTTTTGCGGCAGGGGGTGGTACTGAAGCTTTCTTT	CASSFAAGGGTEAFF
TRBD2	NA	TRBV19	TRBJ2-7	TGTGCCAGTAGTTCCGTGGGGGGGACGTCCTACGAGCAGTACTTC	CASSSVGGTSYEQYF
TRBD1	NA	TRBV7-2	TRBJ1-2	TGTGCCAGCAGCTTAGCCCGACAGGGGTATGGCTACACCTTC	CASSLARQGYGYTF
TRBD1	NA	TRBV19	TRBJ1-1	TGTGCCAGTATATTGGACAGGGTGGGCACTGAAGCTTTCTTT	CASILDRVGTEAFF
TRBD1	NA	TRBV13	TRBJ2-7	TGTGCCAGCAGCTCCAGACAGGGCCCCCTCGAGCAGTACTTC	CASSSRQGPLEQYF
NA	NA	TRBV3-1/TRBV3-2	TRBJ2-6	TGTGCCAGCAGCCAAGATGGGGGATCTGGGGCCAACGTCCTGACTTTC	CASSQDGGSGANVLTF
NA	NA	TRBV30	TRBJ2-5	TGTGCCTGGAGTTATGAGACCCAGTACTTC	CAWSYETQYF
TRBD2	NA	TRBV4-1	TRBJ2-7	TGCGCCAGCAGCCAAGGGCTAGCGGGAGCAAAGGGGCAGTACTTC	CASSQGLAGAKGQYF
NA	NA	TRBV7-2	TRBJ1-6	TGTGCCAGCAGCTTGGACACCACACTCCACTTT	CASSLDTTLHF
NA	NA	TRBV10-1	TRBJ2-1	TGCGCCAGCAGTAGCCAGCGGTCCAATGAGCAGTTCTTC	CASSSQRSNEQFF
NA	NA	TRBV2	TRBJ1-5	TGTGCCAGCAGTGAAGGGGCTCGGTATAGCAATCAGCCCCAGCATTTT	CASSEGARYSNQPQHF
NA	NA	TRBV15	TRBJ1-2	TGTGCCACCAGAGAGGGGACCGAGGGAGGCTACACCTTC	CATREGTEGGYTF
TRBD2	NA	TRBV11-3	TRBJ2-1	TGTGCCAGCAGCTTAGGGGGACTAGTTGCCTACAATGAGCAGTTCTTC	CASSLGGLVAYNEQFF
TRBD2	NA	TRBV9	TRBJ2-5	TGTGCCAGCAGCGCCTTAGCGGGAGGGCCGGGTGAGACCCAGTACTTC	CASSALAGGPGETQYF
NA	NA	TRBV11-2	TRBJ2-1	TGTGCCAGCAGCTTAGAGGTTAGCTCCTACAATGAGCAGTTCTTC	CASSLEVSSYNEQFF
NA	once	TRBV11-1	TRBJ1-6	TGTGCCAGCACCAAACGGGGGAATTCACCCCTCCACTTT	CASTKRGNSPLHF
NA	once	TRBV28	TRBJ1-2	TGTGCCAGCAGAAACAGGGCGATTTTTAACTATGGCTACACCTTC	CASRNRAIFNYGYTF
NA	NA	TRBV4-1	TRBJ1-5	TGCGCCAGCAGCCAAGAGCACCAATTTGAGAATCAGCCCCAGCATTTT	CASSQEHQFENQPQHF
TRBD1	NA	TRBV6-2/TRBV6-3	TRBJ1-6	TGTGCCAGCAGCCTCCGACAGGGGGGTGCCTATAATTCACCCCTCCACTTT	CASSLRQGGAYNSPLHF
NA	NA	TRBV11-2	TRBJ1-5	TGTGCCAGCAGCTTAACGGGAGGAAGTCAGCATTTT	CASSLTGGSQHF
NA	once	TRBV28	TRBJ1-1	TGTGCCAGCACCATCGGGGGGGGCTTCACTGAAGCTTTCTTT	CASTIGGGFTEAFF
NA	NA	TRBV5-1	TRBJ1-3	TGCGCCAGCAGCCCAGAACGGCCCGGAAACACCATATATTTT	CASSPERPGNTIYF
NA	NA	TRBV4-1	TRBJ1-2	TGCGCCAGCAGCTTCCGGGGGGCTGGGTATGGCTACACCTTC	CASSFRGAGYGYTF
NA	few	TRBV27	TRBJ2-1	TGTGCCAGCAGTTTCGTTGGGGGTGGATACAATGAGCAGTTCTTC	CASSFVGGGYNEQFF
NA	NA	TRBV11-2	TRBJ1-6	TGTGCCAGCAGCTCGACAGCGAAGAATTCACCCCTCCACTTT	CASSSTAKNSPLHF
TRBD1	NA	TRBV4-3	TRBJ1-6	TGCGCCAGCAGCCAAGAGACAGGGAACTCACCCCTCCACTTT	CASSQETGNSPLHF
TRBD1	once	TRBV18	TRBJ1-5	TGTGCCAGCTCACTTCAGGGGGCTAGCAATCAGCCCCAGCATTTT	CASSLQGASNQPQHF
NA	once	TRBV6-5	TRBJ1-1	TGTGCCAGCACCCACAGGAATTTGAACACTGAAGCTTTCTTT	CASTHRNLNTEAFF
TRBD1	once	TRBV9	TRBJ1-2	TGTGCCAGCGCAGGGGGCTATGGCTACACCTTC	CASAGGYGYTF